The 4 T cell receptor beta chains below were found in one sample sequenced in a study of T cell responses to AZD1222 COVID-19 vaccine. TCRdb's copy holds only in-frame clones and misses some; the assay was immunoSEQ multiplex PCR. Among approximately 150,000 clones listed, approximately 88% were seen once. Sequenced material: peripheral blood, taken 28 days after the second AZD1222 dose. The origin of the receptors is an adult who received the AZD1222 COVID-19 vaccine.

V and J are TRBV7-2 and TRBJ2-3; D is undetermined. Germline V lookup: CDR1 SGHTA, CDR2 FQGNSA. CDR3 size: 14 residues. V shed 2 bases and J shed 4 bases, with 10 bases lying between them. CDR3 in amino acids: CASSLFGFSDTQYF. CDR3 DNA: TGTGCCAGCAGCTTATTTGGATTCTCAGATACGCAGTATTTT. Looking up the rest from reference TRBV7-2 and TRBJ2-3 gives the full variable domain: GAGVSQSPSNKVTEKGKDVELRCDPISGHTALYWYRQSLGQGLEFLIYFQGNSAPDKSGLPSDRFSAERTGGSVSTLTIQRTQQEDSAVYLCASSLFGFSDTQYFGPGTRLTVL.

This sequence joins TRBV21-1 and TRBJ1-4. TRBV21-1 corresponds to a pseudogene. This CDR3 contains 16 residues. CDR3: CASSKVENATNEKLFF. CDR3 nucleotides: TGTGCCAGCAGCAAAGTAGAAAATGCAACTAATGAAAAACTGTTTTTT.

This clone was observed a handful of times. CDR3 sequence: CASSRAQGANPDTQYF. The CDR3 DNA follows: TGTGCCAGCAGCCGAGCCCAGGGGGCGAATCCGGATACGCAGTATTTT. The chain carries TRBV5-5 and TRBJ2-3, with TRBD1 identical over 8 bases. J lost 6 bases, V lost 4 bases, and 13 bases had no gene match. The CDR3 sequence is 16 residues long. The V gene's germline CDR1 is SGHKS and CDR2 YYEKEE (reference sequence).

V usage is TRBV10-3 and J usage is TRBJ2-1, with D uncertain. CDR3 length equals 15 residues. The germline gives CDR1 ENHRY, CDR2 SYGVKD. Trimming removed 2 bases from V and 4 bases from J, with 12 bases in between. DNA for the CDR3: TGTGCCATCAGTGAGGAGCTCCTGGGGTACAATGAGCAGTTCTTC. Translating gives CAISEELLGYNEQFF.